Listed here are 3 T cell receptor beta chains from one sample, sequenced in a study of T cell responses to AZD1222 COVID-19 vaccine. Clones were read by immunoSEQ multiplex PCR, and TCRdb kept only the in-frame ones, dropping some. The table has approximately 110,000 clones, roughly 88% seen once; the top ten hold approximately 5.9%. The starting material was peripheral blood, obtained on day 0 of AZD1222 vaccination. These receptors all stem from an adult in good health.

This chain joins TRBV5-1 and TRBJ2-1; 11 bases match TRBD2. The CDR3 covers 14 residues. Germline values: CDR1 SGHRS, CDR2 YFSETQ. Losses at the gene ends were 4 bases for V and 4 bases for J; bases not matched to a gene: 1. The CDR3 reads CASSTSGGYNEQFF. The CDR3 DNA follows: TGCGCCAGCAGCACTAGCGGGGGATACAATGAGCAGTTCTTC. The full variable domain, rest sourced from reference TRBV5-1 and TRBJ2-1, is KAGVTQTPRYLIKTRGQQVTLSCSPISGHRSVSWYQQTPGQGLQFLFEYFSETQRNKGNFPGRFSGRQFSNSRSEMNVSTLELGDSALYLCASSTSGGYNEQFFGPGTRLTVL.

V is TRBV28 and J is TRBJ1-3, with TRBD1 identical over 7 bases. Germline values: CDR1 MDHEN, CDR2 SYDVKM. V trimming: 5 bases; J trimming: 8 bases; junction bases outside the gene matches: 12. The length of the CDR3 is 15 residues. This CDR3 is CASSVQGGTAYTIYF. As DNA, the CDR3 is TGTGCCAGCAGTGTGCAAGGTGGGACAGCGTACACCATATATTTT.

This chain uses TRBV6-5 with TRBJ1-2; TRBD1 agrees at 8 bases. Germline V gene lookup returns CDR1 MNHEY and CDR2 SVGAGI. The CDR3 has 14 residues. J gave up 8 bases and V 5 bases, and 10 bases lay outside the gene matches. DNA of the CDR3: TGTGCCAGCAGTCCCACCGGGACAGGCTTAGGCTACACCTTC. This gives the protein CASSPTGTGLGYTF.